This T cell receptor (beta chain) was recorded in a study of shared clonotypes between healthy human individuals. About the study: There were three CD4 naive, three CD4 memory, two CD8 naive and one CD8 memory plates per donor. Study-level findings and limits: Against clonotypes common to all four donors, non-shared ones had lower generation probabilities. Clonotype sharing across a few donors was observed for roughly 5% of naive CD4 clonotypes.

Comment on this clone: Its antigen is still unknown.

Cells designated naive CD8 were CD45RO-negative and were positively selected for CCR7, with terminally differentiated effector memory CD45RA+ cells excluded. The material for each subset, its genomic DNA, was split evenly across several immunoSEQ plates. Here immunoSEQ multiplex PCR was the method, and the copy in TCRdb shows in-frame clones only, minus some. The data show about 2.2 million clones, with approximately 94% seen just once and around 1.7% held by the top ten. The CDR3 is made up of 15 amino acids. With 2 bases clipped from V and 1 base from J, the junction kept 5 bases outside the gene matches. In germline, CDR1 is MNHNS, CDR2 SASEGT.

V usage is TRBV6-1 and J usage is TRBJ2-7; 7 nucleotides match TRBD2. The TCR originated in a young man in good health. Some clones in this sample may be carry-over from other donors' samples. Sequenced: naive CD8+ T cells from PBMCs. CDR3 bases: TGTGCCAGCAGTGAATGGCGGGAGATTTCCTACGAGCAGTACTTC. Translation: CASSEWREISYEQYF.